This entry is about one TCR beta chain. Data came from immunoSEQ multiplex PCR; TCRdb stores just in-frame clones and leaves some out. The table shows over 300,000 clones, with about 89% occurring only once. The record originates from a study of blood T cell repertoires in COVID-19. Study background: Both acute and convalescent COVID-19 samples were obtained from the United States, Italy and Spain.

Germline lookup yields CDR1 MNHEY and CDR2 SMNVEV (reference sequence). This CDR3 is 14 amino acids long. V lost 6 bases and J lost 9; bases outside the gene matches: 10. The receptor was isolated from a man aged 40-49 years with acute or convalescent COVID-19. The sample taken for sequencing was peripheral blood. The chain links TRBV27 to TRBJ2-1; 8 nucleotides align to TRBD2. CDR3 coding DNA: TGTGCCAGCAGATGGGGTAGCGGGGTAACTGAGCAGTTCTTC. This encodes CASRWGSGVTEQFF.